A selection of T cell receptor beta chains follows, all from one sample in a study of tumor-infiltrating lymphocytes in primary liver carcinoma. TCRdb re-called the multiplex PCR reads through MiXCR, storing one row per CDR3 protein. The sample has approximately 310,000 distinct CDR3 sequences; roughly 60% are singletons. Sequencing was carried out using peripheral blood. These receptors were taken from a man aged 35-49 years with primary liver carcinoma and hepatitis B virus infection. Both conserved end residues are part of each CDR3. The order of the fields is CDR3 length, J gene, D gene, clone size, V gene, CDR3 DNA, CDR3 protein. D genes are given only for firm matches. Expanded clones get a size class; other rows say once, few or many, or leave the size out.

len: 16; j_gene: TRBJ2-1; d_gene: TRBD2; abundance: .; v_gene: TRBV7-9; CDR3nt: TGTGCCAGCAGCCCATATAGGGCTAGCGGGAACAATGAGCAGTTCTTC; CDR3aa: CASSPYRASGNNEQFF
len: 14; j_gene: TRBJ2-7; d_gene: TRBD1; abundance: many; v_gene: TRBV5-4; CDR3nt: TGTGCCAGCAGCTTCCCGGGACAGTCCTACGAGCAGTACTTC; CDR3aa: CASSFPGQSYEQYF
len: 17; j_gene: TRBJ2-7; d_gene: TRBD2; abundance: .; v_gene: TRBV6-6; CDR3nt: TGTGCCAGCTGTTACATATGGGGGAGGGGAACCTCCTATGAGCAGTACTTC; CDR3aa: CASCYIWGRGTSYEQYF
len: 16; j_gene: TRBJ2-2; d_gene: TRBD2; abundance: many; v_gene: TRBV6-5; CDR3nt: TGTGCCAGCAGTTTCCGACTAGCGAGTAACACCGGGGAGCTGTTTTTT; CDR3aa: CASSFRLASNTGELFF
len: 21; j_gene: TRBJ1-3; d_gene: TRBD1; abundance: .; v_gene: TRBV4-2; CDR3nt: TGTGCCAGCAGCCAAGAAGGCTTGACAGGGGGTCGTATTTCCTCTGGAAACACTATACATTTT; CDR3aa: CASSQEGLTGGRISSGNTIHF
len: 15; j_gene: TRBJ1-5; d_gene: TRBD1; abundance: .; v_gene: TRBV11-2; CDR3nt: TGTTCCAGCAGCCCGGACAGGGGCACCAATCAGCCCCAGCATTTT; CDR3aa: CSSSPDRGTNQPQHF
len: 12; j_gene: TRBJ1-4; d_gene: .; abundance: .; v_gene: TRBV28; CDR3nt: TGTGCCAGCAGTAACCAGTATGAAAAACTGTTTTTT; CDR3aa: CASSNQYEKLFF
len: 14; j_gene: TRBJ2-7; d_gene: .; abundance: .; v_gene: TRBV28; CDR3nt: TGTGCCAGAAGCCTACCGGGCCGGGTGAACGAGCAGTACTTC; CDR3aa: CARSLPGRVNEQYF
len: 13; j_gene: TRBJ2-2; d_gene: .; abundance: .; v_gene: TRBV12-3/TRBV12-4; CDR3nt: TGTGCCAGCAATCCTAGCTGGACAGGGGAGCTGTTTTTT; CDR3aa: CASNPSWTGELFF
len: 15; j_gene: TRBJ2-5; d_gene: TRBD2; abundance: .; v_gene: TRBV12-3/TRBV12-4; CDR3nt: TGTGCCAGCAGTAGGACTATCGGGAGGGGGGGGACCCAGTACTTC; CDR3aa: CASSRTIGRGGTQYF
len: 12; j_gene: TRBJ2-2; d_gene: .; abundance: .; v_gene: TRBV6-5; CDR3nt: TGTACCACTGCGGGGAGCACCGGGGAGCTGTTTTTT; CDR3aa: CTTAGSTGELFF
len: 18; j_gene: TRBJ1-1; d_gene: TRBD1; abundance: .; v_gene: TRBV6-2/TRBV6-3; CDR3nt: TGTGCCAGCTGTTACATACGGGACAGTACGGTTCTGAACACTGAAGCTTTCTTT; CDR3aa: CASCYIRDSTVLNTEAFF
len: 14; j_gene: TRBJ1-5; d_gene: .; abundance: .; v_gene: TRBV19; CDR3nt: TGTGCCAGTAGCCAACAGGGCCCGGGGCAGCCCCAGCATTTT; CDR3aa: CASSQQGPGQPQHF
len: 16; j_gene: TRBJ1-2; d_gene: .; abundance: few; v_gene: TRBV5-4; CDR3nt: TGTGCCAGCAGCCGTGAGGCATGGCAGGGCGGCTATGGCTACACCTTC; CDR3aa: CASSREAWQGGYGYTF
len: 19; j_gene: TRBJ2-1; d_gene: TRBD2; abundance: .; v_gene: TRBV29-1; CDR3nt: TGCATCACAACGGCGGGTCTAGCGGGAGGGTCGAGCTCCTACAATGAGCAGTTCTTC; CDR3aa: CITTAGLAGGSSSYNEQFF
len: 16; j_gene: TRBJ2-1; d_gene: TRBD2; abundance: .; v_gene: TRBV12-3/TRBV12-4; CDR3nt: TGTGCCAACAATTCCCCCACGACTAGCGGGAGGAATGAGCAGTTCTTC; CDR3aa: CANNSPTTSGRNEQFF
len: 12; j_gene: TRBJ2-3; d_gene: .; abundance: few; v_gene: TRBV7-2; CDR3nt: TGCGCCAGCAGCCGGGACACAGATACGCAGTATTTT; CDR3aa: CASSRDTDTQYF
len: 12; j_gene: TRBJ2-3; d_gene: .; abundance: .; v_gene: TRBV29-1; CDR3nt: TGTAGCGTCCAACAGGGAAATCAGCCCCAGTATTTT; CDR3aa: CSVQQGNQPQYF
len: 15; j_gene: TRBJ2-7; d_gene: .; abundance: once; v_gene: TRBV30; CDR3nt: TGTGCCCGGGGTACCCGAAGGGGGTCTAACTACGAGCAGTACTTC; CDR3aa: CARGTRRGSNYEQYF
len: 16; j_gene: TRBJ2-2; d_gene: .; abundance: .; v_gene: TRBV18; CDR3nt: TGTGCCAGCTCACCACGAGAAGCAGCAAACACCGGGGAGCTGTTTTTT; CDR3aa: CASSPREAANTGELFF
len: 14; j_gene: TRBJ2-1; d_gene: .; abundance: many; v_gene: TRBV4-1; CDR3nt: TGCGCCAGCAGCCAAGGGGCAACGGAGAATGAGCAGTTCTTC; CDR3aa: CASSQGATENEQFF
len: 17; j_gene: TRBJ2-1; d_gene: TRBD2; abundance: .; v_gene: TRBV7-9; CDR3nt: TGTGCCAGCAGCCCAAAAGCGGGAGGAGTATCCTACAATGAGCAGTTCTTC; CDR3aa: CASSPKAGGVSYNEQFF
len: 18; j_gene: TRBJ2-1; d_gene: .; abundance: .; v_gene: TRBV5-1; CDR3nt: TGCGCCAGCAGCTTAGGGGGTAGCGGCCTGAGCTCCTACAATGAGCAGTTCTTC; CDR3aa: CASSLGGSGLSSYNEQFF
len: 14; j_gene: TRBJ2-7; d_gene: .; abundance: .; v_gene: TRBV6-6; CDR3nt: TGTGCCAACAGTTACTCCGGCAGCAACTACGAGCAGTACTTC; CDR3aa: CANSYSGSNYEQYF
len: 17; j_gene: TRBJ2-3; d_gene: TRBD2; abundance: many; v_gene: TRBV10-3; CDR3nt: TGTGCCATCAAAGGTCATAGCGGGAGGGGAAGCACAGATACGCAGTATTTT; CDR3aa: CAIKGHSGRGSTDTQYF
len: 16; j_gene: TRBJ1-3; d_gene: .; abundance: .; v_gene: TRBV28; CDR3nt: TGTGCCAGCAGTCCCCCTTCGATGACTTCTACAAACACCATATATTTT; CDR3aa: CASSPPSMTSTNTIYF
len: 11; j_gene: TRBJ1-1; d_gene: .; abundance: .; v_gene: TRBV11-2; CDR3nt: TGTGCCAGCAGCCCGTTGGCTGAAGCTTTCTTT; CDR3aa: CASSPLAEAFF
len: 16; j_gene: TRBJ1-6; d_gene: .; abundance: .; v_gene: TRBV21-1; CDR3nt: TGTGCCAGCAGCTTACCGGGACCGCGCTATAATTCACCCCTCCACTTT; CDR3aa: CASSLPGPRYNSPLHF
len: 14; j_gene: TRBJ1-2; d_gene: .; abundance: many; v_gene: TRBV11-1; CDR3nt: TGTGCCAGCACCCCGTCCGAGTATAACTATGGCTACACCTTC; CDR3aa: CASTPSEYNYGYTF
len: 14; j_gene: TRBJ2-6; d_gene: .; abundance: .; v_gene: TRBV12-3/TRBV12-4; CDR3nt: TGTGCCAGCGGACGGGGGAGCGGGGACAGCGCCCTGACTTTC; CDR3aa: CASGRGSGDSALTF
len: 15; j_gene: TRBJ2-7; d_gene: TRBD2; abundance: few; v_gene: TRBV28; CDR3nt: TGTGCCAGCTCCCGGGGTAGCGGGAGGACCTACGAGCAGTACTTC; CDR3aa: CASSRGSGRTYEQYF
len: 19; j_gene: TRBJ2-1; d_gene: TRBD2; abundance: few; v_gene: TRBV10-3; CDR3nt: TGTGCCATCAGTGACGTCGTAGGGTTCGATAGCGGGAGTTACAATGAGCAGTCCTTC; CDR3aa: CAISDVVGFDSGSYNEQSF
len: 13; j_gene: TRBJ2-5; d_gene: .; abundance: .; v_gene: TRBV6-5; CDR3nt: TGTGTCAGCAATTACGGGGCGCAAGAGACCCAGTACTTC; CDR3aa: CVSNYGAQETQYF
len: 13; j_gene: TRBJ2-5; d_gene: .; abundance: .; v_gene: TRBV29-1; CDR3nt: TGCAGCGTTGAAGTCCCCCAACAAGAGGCCCAGTACTTC; CDR3aa: CSVEVPQQEAQYF
len: 15; j_gene: TRBJ2-7; d_gene: TRBD1; abundance: many; v_gene: TRBV6-1; CDR3nt: TGTGCCAGCAGTCCATGGACAGGGGCCCTTTACGAGCAGTACTTC; CDR3aa: CASSPWTGALYEQYF
len: 15; j_gene: TRBJ1-1; d_gene: TRBD1; abundance: .; v_gene: TRBV6-2/TRBV6-3; CDR3nt: TGTGGCAGCAGTTACCCCCAGGGGGCAAACACCGAAGCTTTCTTT; CDR3aa: CGSSYPQGANTEAFF
len: 16; j_gene: TRBJ1-4; d_gene: TRBD1; abundance: .; v_gene: TRBV6-6; CDR3nt: TGTGCCAGCAGTTACTCCAAAAGACAGGGAAATGAAAAACTGTTTTTT; CDR3aa: CASSYSKRQGNEKLFF
len: 13; j_gene: TRBJ2-1; d_gene: .; abundance: .; v_gene: TRBV11-3; CDR3nt: TGTGCCAGCAACTCAACAGAAGGGAGTGAGCAGTTCTTC; CDR3aa: CASNSTEGSEQFF
len: 13; j_gene: TRBJ1-6; d_gene: .; abundance: .; v_gene: TRBV11-1; CDR3nt: TGTACCAGCAGCAGGACACTGGTTTCACACCTCCACTTT; CDR3aa: CTSSRTLVSHLHF
len: 15; j_gene: TRBJ2-1; d_gene: .; abundance: few; v_gene: TRBV7-9; CDR3nt: TGTGCCAGCAGCTTACAGGGGTTAGGTTACAATGAGCAGTTCTTC; CDR3aa: CASSLQGLGYNEQFF
len: 17; j_gene: TRBJ2-6; d_gene: .; abundance: .; v_gene: TRBV5-8; CDR3nt: TGTGCCAGCAGCCGTAGGGGGAGTCTGTCTGGGGCCAACGCCCTGACTTTC; CDR3aa: CASSRRGSLSGANALTF
len: 13; j_gene: TRBJ2-1; d_gene: .; abundance: few; v_gene: TRBV2; CDR3nt: TGTGCCAGCAGTGAAGCTCGGGGCCATGAGCAGTTCTTC; CDR3aa: CASSEARGHEQFF
len: 14; j_gene: TRBJ2-2; d_gene: TRBD1; abundance: .; v_gene: TRBV11-3; CDR3nt: TGTGGCAGCAGTTCACAGGGGGCTGGCGGGGAGCTATTTTTT; CDR3aa: CGSSSQGAGGELFF
len: 14; j_gene: TRBJ2-4; d_gene: TRBD1; abundance: few; v_gene: TRBV11-2; CDR3nt: TGTGCCAGCAGCCGCCGGGACAGGGCGGACATTCAGTACTTC; CDR3aa: CASSRRDRADIQYF
len: 12; j_gene: TRBJ2-2; d_gene: .; abundance: .; v_gene: TRBV25-1; CDR3nt: TGTGCCAGCAGTGGGTCCCCCGGGGAGCTGTTTTTT; CDR3aa: CASSGSPGELFF
len: 16; j_gene: TRBJ2-1; d_gene: TRBD2; abundance: .; v_gene: TRBV5-1; CDR3nt: TGCGCCAGCAGCTTAACGGGAGGGAGACCCTACAATGAGCAGTTCTTC; CDR3aa: CASSLTGGRPYNEQFF
len: 15; j_gene: TRBJ1-1; d_gene: .; abundance: .; v_gene: TRBV11-2; CDR3nt: TGTGCCTGGAGCTTAGTTGCCGGGAGGTACACTGAAGCTTTCTTT; CDR3aa: CAWSLVAGRYTEAFF
len: 14; j_gene: TRBJ1-5; d_gene: TRBD1; abundance: .; v_gene: TRBV28; CDR3nt: TGTGCCACCCGGGGGACAGGGGTAAATCAGCCCCAGCATTTT; CDR3aa: CATRGTGVNQPQHF
len: 14; j_gene: TRBJ2-1; d_gene: .; abundance: .; v_gene: TRBV5-1; CDR3nt: TGCGCCAGCAGCGTTAGCGGTTCCAACAATGAGCAGTTCTTC; CDR3aa: CASSVSGSNNEQFF
len: 15; j_gene: TRBJ1-3; d_gene: .; abundance: .; v_gene: TRBV5-8; CDR3nt: TGTGCCAGCAGCCCCCCTTTTGGGGGAAGACACACCATATATTTT; CDR3aa: CASSPPFGGRHTIYF
len: 18; j_gene: TRBJ2-2; d_gene: TRBD2; abundance: many; v_gene: TRBV6-2/TRBV6-3; CDR3nt: TGTGCCAGCAGTTACTCGAGTAAGCGGGAGATAAACACCGGGGAGCTGTTTTTT; CDR3aa: CASSYSSKREINTGELFF